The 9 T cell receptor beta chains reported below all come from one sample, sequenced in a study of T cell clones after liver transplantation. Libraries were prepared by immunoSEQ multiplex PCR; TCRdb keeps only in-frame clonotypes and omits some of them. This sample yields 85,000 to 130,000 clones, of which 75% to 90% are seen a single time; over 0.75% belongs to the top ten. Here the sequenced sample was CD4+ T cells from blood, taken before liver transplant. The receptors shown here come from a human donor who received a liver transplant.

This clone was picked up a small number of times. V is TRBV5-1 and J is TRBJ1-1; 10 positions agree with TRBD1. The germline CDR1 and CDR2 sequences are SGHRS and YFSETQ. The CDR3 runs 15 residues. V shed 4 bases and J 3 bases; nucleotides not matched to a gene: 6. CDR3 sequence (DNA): TGCGCCAGCAGCCAAGGTGGGACAGGGGACACTGAAGCTTTCTTT. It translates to CASSQGGTGDTEAFF.

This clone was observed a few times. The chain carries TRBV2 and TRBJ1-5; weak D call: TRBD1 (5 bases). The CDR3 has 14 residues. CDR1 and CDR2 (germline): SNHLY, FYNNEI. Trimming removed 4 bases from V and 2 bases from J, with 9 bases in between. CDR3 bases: TGTGCCAGCAGTGCAGGGATGGGCAATCAGCCCCAGCATTTT. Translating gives CASSAGMGNQPQHF. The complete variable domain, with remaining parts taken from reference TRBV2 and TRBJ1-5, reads EPEVTQTPSHQVTQMGQEVILRCVPISNHLYFYWYRQILGQKVEFLVSFYNNEISEKSEIFDDQFSVERPDGSNFTLKIRSTKLEDSAMYFCASSAGMGNQPQHFGDGTRLSIL.

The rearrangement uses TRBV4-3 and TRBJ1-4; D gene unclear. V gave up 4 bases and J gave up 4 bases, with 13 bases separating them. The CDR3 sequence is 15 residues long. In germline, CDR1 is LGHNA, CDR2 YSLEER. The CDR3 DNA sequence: TGCGCCAGCAGCCGGAGGAAGGGCCTTAATGAAAAACTGTTTTTT. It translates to CASSRRKGLNEKLFF.

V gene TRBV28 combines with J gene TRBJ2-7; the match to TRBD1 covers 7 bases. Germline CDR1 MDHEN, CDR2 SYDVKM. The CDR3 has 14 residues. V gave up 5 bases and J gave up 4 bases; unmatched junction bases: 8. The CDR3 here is CASSQGGRLYEQYF. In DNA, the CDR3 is TGTGCCAGCAGTCAAGGGGGCCGCCTTTACGAGCAGTACTTC. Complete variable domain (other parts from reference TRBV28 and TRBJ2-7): DVKVTQSSRYLVKRTGEKVFLECVQDMDHENMFWYRQDPGLGLRLIYFSYDVKMKEKGDIPEGYSVSREKKERFSLILESASTNQTSMYLCASSQGGRLYEQYFGPGTRLTVT.

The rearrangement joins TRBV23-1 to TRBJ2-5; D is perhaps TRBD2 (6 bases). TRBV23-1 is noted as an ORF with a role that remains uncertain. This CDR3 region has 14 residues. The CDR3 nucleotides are TGCGTCTTAGGGTCGGGGGTCGACCAAGAGACCCAGTACTTC. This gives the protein CVLGSGVDQETQYF.

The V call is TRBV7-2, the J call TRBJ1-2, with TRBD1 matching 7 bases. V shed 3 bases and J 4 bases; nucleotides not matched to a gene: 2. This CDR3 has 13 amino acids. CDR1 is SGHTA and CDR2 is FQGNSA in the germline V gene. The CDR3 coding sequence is TGTGCCAGCAGCTTGGGACAGAGCTATGGCTACACCTTC. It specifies CASSLGQSYGYTF.

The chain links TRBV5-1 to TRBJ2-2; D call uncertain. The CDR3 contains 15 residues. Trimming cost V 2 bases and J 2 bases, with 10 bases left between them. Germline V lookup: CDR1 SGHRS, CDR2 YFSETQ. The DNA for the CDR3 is TGCGCCAGCAGCTTCGTGGGTCAAAACACCGGGGAGCTGTTTTTT. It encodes CASSFVGQNTGELFF.

The CDR3 region is CASSVTGQGSYEQYF. Written as DNA, the CDR3 is TGTGCCAGCAGCGTGACGGGACAGGGGAGCTACGAGCAGTACTTC. This chain connects TRBV9 to TRBJ2-7; 10 nucleotides align to TRBD1. V shed 2 bases, J shed 3 bases, and the junction held 5 bases outside the gene matches. The CDR3 covers 15 residues. In germline, CDR1 is SGDLS, CDR2 YYNGEE.

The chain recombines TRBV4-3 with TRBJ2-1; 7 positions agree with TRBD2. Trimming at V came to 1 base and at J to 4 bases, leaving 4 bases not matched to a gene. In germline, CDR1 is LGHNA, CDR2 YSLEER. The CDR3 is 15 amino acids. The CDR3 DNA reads TGCGCCAGCAGCCAAGTAAGCGGGGTATACAATGAGCAGTTCTTC. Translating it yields CASSQVSGVYNEQFF.